This T cell receptor (beta chain) was observed in a study of identical twins. Template switching introduced a universal primer site, and the cDNA bore unique molecular identifiers. A single record per CDR3 protein comes from TCRdb applying MiXCR to the 5' RACE reads. This table has about 660,000 distinct CDR3 sequences, 8.6% appearing once. This CDR3 region has 14 residues. In germline, CDR1 is MNHEY, CDR2 SVGAGI. Trimming left V 0 bases short and J 4 bases short, with 10 bases between. These data were likewise used in another study, on yellow fever vaccine responses in identical twins.

The chain uses TRBV6-5 and TRBJ2-7; D call uncertain. Sequencing used PBMCs. The receptor comes from a woman younger than 30 in good health. The CDR3 sequence is CASSYSIVGYEQYF. The CDR3 coding sequence is TGTGCCAGCAGTTACTCGATAGTGGGTTACGAGCAGTACTTC.